Given below is one T cell receptor beta chain in context. Assay: immunoSEQ multiplex PCR; the TCRdb copy retains only in-frame clones and omits some. The table shows roughly 310,000 clones, with roughly 90% occurring only once. This sample stems from a study of blood T cell repertoires in COVID-19. Whole-study context: Samples taken during acute and convalescent COVID-19 were collected in the United States, Italy and Spain.

Trimming shortened V by 0 bases and J by 5 bases, and 10 bases separated the two germline ends. Per the germline V gene, CDR1 is MNHNS and CDR2 is SASEGT. This CDR3 contains 14 residues. Sequencing was carried out using PBMCs or T cells enriched from blood (not recorded which). The genes are TRBV6-1 and TRBJ2-5; tentatively, D is TRBD1 (6 bases). The clonotype originates from a man aged 60 to 69 who had recovered from COVID-19. The DNA for the CDR3 is TGTGCCAGCAGTGAAGCGGGGGCACGGGAGACCCAGTACTTC. Protein: CASSEAGARETQYF.